This TCR beta chain was observed in a study of T cell responses to AZD1222 COVID-19 vaccine. Study-wide results and caveats: Clonal diversity was possibly underestimated, and white British individuals and females predominated among donors.

The protocol was immunoSEQ multiplex PCR, while the TCRdb copy is restricted to in-frame clones and leaves out a portion. The sample includes 95,000 to 110,000 clones, 75% to 90% of them seen just once. As to this clone: Its antigen is not known.

The germline gives CDR1 MDHEN, CDR2 SYDVKM. This CDR3 has 16 amino acids. Between the trimmed V and J ends, which lost 1 base and 6 bases, there was a span of 15 bases. This TCR was sampled from an adult in good health. Here the sequenced sample was peripheral blood, taken on day 0 of AZD1222 vaccination. The chain links TRBV28 to TRBJ2-2; a weak D match, TRBD1 (5 bases). The CDR3 protein is CASSLYRVVGPGELFF. The DNA for the CDR3 is TGTGCCAGCAGTTTATATCGGGTAGTGGGGCCCGGGGAGCTGTTTTTT.